The sequence of this TCR beta chain was determined in a study of T cells in Graves' hyperthyroidism and ophthalmopathy. In its sample, this clonotype was seen many times. This CDR3 contains 20 residues. Germline CDR1 and CDR2: SQVTM and ANQGSEA. Germline trimming cut 1 base from V and 0 bases from J; bases unmatched to any gene: 18. Diagnosis rested on symptoms, serum thyroxine and TRAb, thyroid ultrasound, and orbital computed tomography. The CDR3 regions of TCR beta were amplified from RNA transcripts. TCR CDR3 regions were first amplified by RT-PCR with HTBI primers. Each CDR3 protein gets one entry after TCRdb re-called the multiplex PCR reads with MiXCR. The table has hundreds of thousands of distinct CDR3 sequences, roughly 15% seen once.

The V gene is TRBV29-1, the J gene TRBJ2-1; 7 bases match TRBD1. The source is a woman in her 50s with Graves' ophthalmopathy. The specimen was blood. CDR3 coding DNA: TGCAGCGTTGAAGTGACAGGGCGCAGGGGAGAGACGAGCTCCTACAATGAGCAGTTCTTC. This sequence encodes CSVEVTGRRGETSSYNEQFF.